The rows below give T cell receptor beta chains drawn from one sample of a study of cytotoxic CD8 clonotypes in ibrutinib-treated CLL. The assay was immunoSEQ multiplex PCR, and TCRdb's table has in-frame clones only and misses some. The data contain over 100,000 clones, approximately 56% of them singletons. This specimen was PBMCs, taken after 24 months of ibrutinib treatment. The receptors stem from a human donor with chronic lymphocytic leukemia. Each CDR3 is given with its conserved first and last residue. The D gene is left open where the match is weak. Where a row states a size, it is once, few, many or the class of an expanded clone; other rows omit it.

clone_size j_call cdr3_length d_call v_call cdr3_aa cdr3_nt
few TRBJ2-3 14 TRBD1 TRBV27 CASSRTGGTDTQYF TGTGCCAGCAGTCGGACAGGGGGCACAGATACGCAGTATTTT
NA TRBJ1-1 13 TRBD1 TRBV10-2 CASRDRGGTEAFF TGCGCCAGTAGGGACAGGGGGGGAACTGAAGCTTTCTTT
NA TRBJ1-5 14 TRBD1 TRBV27 CASSRQGAAQPQHF TGTGCCAGCAGTAGACAGGGGGCCGCTCAGCCCCAGCATTTT
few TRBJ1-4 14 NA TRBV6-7 CASSPDSGHEKLFF TGTGCCAGCAGTCCAGATTCGGGCCATGAAAAACTGTTTTTT
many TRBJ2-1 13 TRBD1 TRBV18 CASSPGQENEQFF TGTGCCAGCTCACCCGGACAGGAGAATGAGCAGTTCTTC
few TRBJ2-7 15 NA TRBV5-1 CASSQSLTGGYEQYF TGCGCCAGCAGCCAATCTCTGACTGGGGGCTACGAGCAGTACTTC
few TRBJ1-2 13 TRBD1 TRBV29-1 CSVESHRGNGYTF TGCAGCGTTGAGAGTCACAGGGGTAATGGCTACACCTTC
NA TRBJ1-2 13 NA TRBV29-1 CSVRYQGNYGYTF TGCAGCGTCCGTTATCAGGGGAACTATGGCTACACCTTC
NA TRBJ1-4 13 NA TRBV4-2 CASSQDRDEKLFF TGTGCCAGCAGCCAAGACAGAGATGAAAAACTGTTTTTT
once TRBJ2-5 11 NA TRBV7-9 CASSGGETQYF TGTGCCAGCAGCGGCGGGGAGACCCAGTACTTC